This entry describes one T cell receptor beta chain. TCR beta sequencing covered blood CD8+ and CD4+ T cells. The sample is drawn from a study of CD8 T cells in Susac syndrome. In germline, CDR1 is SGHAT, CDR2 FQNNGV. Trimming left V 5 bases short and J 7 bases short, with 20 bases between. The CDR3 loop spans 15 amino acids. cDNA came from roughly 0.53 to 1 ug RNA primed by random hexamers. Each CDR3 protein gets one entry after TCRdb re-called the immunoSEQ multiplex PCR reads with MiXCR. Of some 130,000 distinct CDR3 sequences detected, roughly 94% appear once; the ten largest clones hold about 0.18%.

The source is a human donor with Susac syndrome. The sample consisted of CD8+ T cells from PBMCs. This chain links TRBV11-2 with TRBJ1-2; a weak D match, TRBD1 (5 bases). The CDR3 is CASSPGGLRDPGYTF. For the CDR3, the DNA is TGTGCCAGCAGCCCTGGCGGATTGAGGGACCCTGGCTACACCTTC.